One T cell receptor beta chain is described in this entry. The antigen remains undetermined. This specimen belongs to a study of T cell responses to AZD1222 COVID-19 vaccine. General study results and limits: The study found Spike-specific TCR breadth and depth rose after two AZD1222 doses. The study identified only a handful of AZD1222 recipients as seropositive at baseline. The donors showed a predominance of white British ancestry and of females, with possible underestimation of clonal diversity.

Some clones are missing from TCRdb's copy, which holds only in-frame ones; the method was immunoSEQ multiplex PCR. Here the sample spans fewer than 110,000 clones, 92% being singletons. V shed 3 bases and J shed 3 bases, with 9 bases lying between them. The germline V gene has CDR1 SEHNR and CDR2 FQNEAQ (reference sequence). CDR3 length equals 15 residues. The clonotype was recovered from an adult who received the AZD1222 COVID-19 vaccine. V and J are TRBV7-9 and TRBJ2-6, with D perhaps TRBD1 (5 bases). The specimen comprised peripheral blood, sampled 28 days after the second AZD1222 dose. CDR3 sequence: CASSFRAYGANVLTF. The CDR3 DNA reads as TGTGCCAGCAGCTTCAGGGCCTATGGGGCCAACGTCCTGACTTTC.